This paragraph covers one T cell receptor beta chain sequence. This record comes from a study of blood T cell repertoires in COVID-19. Study details: The United States, Italy and Spain provided the acute and convalescent COVID-19 samples. PBMCs, B-cell-depleted T cells, or T cells were the source of the cDNA or gDNA that made up the material.

The authors' processing: Estimation of nucleated cell counts was performed using reference gene primer amplification. Sequenced by immunoSEQ multiplex PCR; TCRdb stores in-frame clones only, minus some. V and J calls and clone size are as listed in that table; D and trimming were resolved from the DNA. Among under 350,000 clones listed, roughly 85% were seen once. Trimming removed 7 bases from V and 2 bases from J; junction bases left unmatched: 5. Looked up from germline, CDR1 is SQVTM and CDR2 is ANQGSEA. The CDR3 loop spans 12 amino acids. The chain couples TRBV29-1 to TRBJ2-7; TRBD1 matches 7 bases. This clonotype was obtained from a human donor in a cohort sampled during active COVID-19. What was sequenced was peripheral blood. CDR3 sequence reads: CSAQGETYEQYF. The DNA of the CDR3 is TGCAGCGCCCAGGGGGAGACCTACGAGCAGTACTTC.